The rows below give T cell receptor beta chains drawn from one sample of a study of blood T cell repertoires in COVID-19. The repertoire was sequenced with immunoSEQ multiplex PCR; TCRdb's copy has only in-frame clones and lacks some. The data show 90,000 to 120,000 clones, roughly 84% seen once. Sequencing was performed on peripheral blood. Receptors originate from a human donor in a cohort sampled during active COVID-19. The CDR3 runs from the conserved cysteine through the conserved F or W. D genes are given only for firm matches. For some rows the clone size is stated as once, few or many, or as a class when expanded; others skip it.

d_gene	v_gene	j_gene	abundance	CDR3nt	CDR3aa
.	TRBV28	TRBJ1-3	.	TGTGCCAGCAGTGCGCAGGGGACGGGCCGGCCCTCCCCCTCTGGAAACACCATATATTTT	CASSAQGTGRPSPSGNTIYF
TRBD2	TRBV18	TRBJ2-1	.	TGTGCCAGCTCACCAGGGAGCGGGGCGGCTGAGCAGTTCTTC	CASSPGSGAAEQFF
.	TRBV3-1/TRBV3-2	TRBJ1-2	few	TGTGCCAGCAGCCTCGGGGACTATGGCTACACCTTC	CASSLGDYGYTF
.	TRBV11-3	TRBJ2-1	few	TGTGCCAGCAGCATTTCCGGGACATCCAATGAGCAGTTCTTC	CASSISGTSNEQFF
TRBD2	TRBV5-1	TRBJ2-1	.	TGCGCCAGCAGCCCTATAGCGGGAGGGCCCCAAAATGAGCAGTTCTTC	CASSPIAGGPQNEQFF
TRBD1	TRBV7-6	TRBJ1-4	once	TGTGCCAGCAGCTTAGACTCCGGGACAGAGCTAAAACTGTTTTTT	CASSLDSGTELKLFF
.	TRBV6-5	TRBJ1-2	.	TGTGCCAGCAGGCCTCCGGAGGCAGCTAACTATGGCTACACCTTC	CASRPPEAANYGYTF
TRBD2	TRBV3-1/TRBV3-2	TRBJ2-3	.	TGTGCCAGCAGGAATTCAAGACTAGCGGGAAGTTTCGCAGATACGCAGTATTTT	CASRNSRLAGSFADTQYF
TRBD2	TRBV7-3	TRBJ2-3	.	TGTGCCAGCAGCACGACTAGCGTAAGCACAGATACGCAGTATTTT	CASSTTSVSTDTQYF
TRBD2	TRBV24-1	TRBJ2-1	.	TGTGCCACCAGTGATTTGCTCCCCGGGACTAGCGGAATGAGCTCCTACAATGAGCAGTTCTTC	CATSDLLPGTSGMSSYNEQFF
TRBD1	TRBV24-1	TRBJ2-4	.	TGTGCCACCGATTTCAGGGGGCGCTTGGGCAAAAACATTCAGTACTTC	CATDFRGRLGKNIQYF
.	TRBV10-2	TRBJ2-1	.	TGCGCCAGCAGTGGTCAGGGGAATGAGCAGTTCTTC	CASSGQGNEQFF
TRBD1	TRBV6-5	TRBJ1-5	once	TGTGCCAGCAGTTTAAACAGGGGGCTCGGCAATCAGCCCCAGCATTTT	CASSLNRGLGNQPQHF
.	TRBV7-2	TRBJ2-7	.	TGTGCCAGCAGCGCGGACAGAGCCTACGAGCAGTACTTC	CASSADRAYEQYF
TRBD2	TRBV24-1	TRBJ2-3	once	TGTGCCACCAGTGATTCTGCGGGAGGGAGCACAGATACGCAGTATTTT	CATSDSAGGSTDTQYF
TRBD2	TRBV10-3	TRBJ2-1	.	TGTGCCACAGGGACTAGCGGGGACAATGAGCAGTTCTTC	CATGTSGDNEQFF
TRBD2	TRBV4-1	TRBJ2-2	.	TGCGCCAGCAGCCAACTAGCGGGATTTCAGGACGCCGGGGAGCTGTTTTTT	CASSQLAGFQDAGELFF
.	TRBV2	TRBJ2-2	few	TGTGCCAGTACCGGGTTAGAGAGAACGAACACCGGGGAGCTGTTTTTT	CASTGLERTNTGELFF
TRBD2	TRBV11-2	TRBJ2-1	.	TGTGCCAGCAGCGTAACTAGCGGGGTATACTCCAATGAGCAGTTCTTC	CASSVTSGVYSNEQFF
.	TRBV18	TRBJ2-3	.	TGTGCCAGCTCACGGGCAGCCTCTAGCACAGATACGCAGTATTTT	CASSRAASSTDTQYF
.	TRBV7-2	TRBJ1-4	.	TGTGCCAGCAGCTCCCTGGGGGGGGCCGGGGAAAAACTGTTTTTT	CASSSLGGAGEKLFF
.	TRBV12-3/TRBV12-4	TRBJ2-1	once	TGTGCCAGCAGTGGCTCCGCAGGGGCTGAGCAGTTCTTC	CASSGSAGAEQFF
TRBD1	TRBV6-5	TRBJ1-1	.	TGTGCCACGAGGACAGGGGCCACCATCGAAGCTTTCTTT	CATRTGATIEAFF
.	TRBV4-2	TRBJ1-5	.	TGTGCCAGCAGCCAAGATCAAGGGGGGGAAGGGAACAATCAGCCCCAGCATTTT	CASSQDQGGEGNNQPQHF
.	TRBV3-1/TRBV3-2	TRBJ1-3	.	TGTGCCAGCAGCGAAGGGGGGACTCTGTTAATAAGCTCTGGAAACACCATATATTTT	CASSEGGTLLISSGNTIYF
.	TRBV5-6	TRBJ1-5	once	TGTGCCAGCAGCTTGGGTTATGGCAGCAATCAGCCCCAGCATTTT	CASSLGYGSNQPQHF
TRBD1	TRBV5-4	TRBJ2-2	.	TGTGCCAGCAGCTTGGTGGCAGGGGGTGGGACCGGGGAGCTGTTTTTT	CASSLVAGGGTGELFF
.	TRBV12-3/TRBV12-4	TRBJ1-5	.	TGTGCCAGCAGTCCAGGGGACGATCAGCCCCAGCATTTT	CASSPGDDQPQHF
.	TRBV2	TRBJ1-2	once	TGTGCCAGCGATCCCCGAGGCAGGGCCGATGGCTACACCTTC	CASDPRGRADGYTF
.	TRBV18	TRBJ1-1	.	TGTGCCAGCTCACCTGCGAGGGGGAGTGTCACTGAAGCTTTCTTT	CASSPARGSVTEAFF
TRBD1	TRBV19	TRBJ2-7	once	TGTGCCAGTAGTATAGAGGGACAGGGGGCATACGAGCAGTACTTC	CASSIEGQGAYEQYF
.	TRBV28	TRBJ2-1	.	TGTGCCAGCAGGATTAGCGGTACCTACAATGAGCAGTTCTTC	CASRISGTYNEQFF
.	TRBV9	TRBJ1-1	.	TGTGCCAGCAGCCTATCTCCAGGGATTGGCACTGAAGCTTTCTTT	CASSLSPGIGTEAFF
TRBD1	TRBV29-1	TRBJ2-5	.	TGCAGCGTCAGACAGGGGGGTGGAGAGACCCAGTACTTC	CSVRQGGGETQYF
TRBD1	TRBV14	TRBJ2-1	.	TGTGCCAGCAGCTCCCTCCCCCGGACAGGGGGGAATGAGCAGTTCTTC	CASSSLPRTGGNEQFF
TRBD2	TRBV6-2/TRBV6-3	TRBJ2-3	.	TGTGCCAGCAGCGACCTTAGCGGGGGCCTTTATACAGATACGCAGTATTTT	CASSDLSGGLYTDTQYF
.	TRBV19	TRBJ2-2	once	TGTGCCAGTAGCACTAGGCGAAACACCGGGGAGCTGTTTTTT	CASSTRRNTGELFF
.	TRBV4-3	TRBJ2-2	.	TGCGCCAGCAGCCAAGTGCACGGCGGGGAGCTGTTTTTT	CASSQVHGGELFF
.	TRBV2	TRBJ2-7	.	TGTGCCAGCAGTGACAGGCCGGGGAGGAACGAGCAGTACTTC	CASSDRPGRNEQYF
TRBD2	TRBV5-1	TRBJ2-1	.	TGCGCCAGCAGCTCTAGCGGGAGGGTCTACAATGAGCAGTTCTTC	CASSSSGRVYNEQFF
TRBD1	TRBV27	TRBJ1-3	.	TGTGCCAGCAGGACAAACAGGGGCTCTGGAAACACCATATATTTT	CASRTNRGSGNTIYF
.	TRBV6-2/TRBV6-3	TRBJ1-5	.	TGTGCCAGCAGTTTACAGGGATCGCCCCAGCATTTT	CASSLQGSPQHF
TRBD2	TRBV19	TRBJ2-7	.	TGTGCCAGTAGTCCTTCTGGGAGCGGGAGGGTCAACGAGCAGTACTTC	CASSPSGSGRVNEQYF
.	TRBV7-3	TRBJ2-2	.	TGTGCCAGCAGCTTAAATAACGGGGGGAACACCGGGGAGCTGTTTTTT	CASSLNNGGNTGELFF
.	TRBV7-9	TRBJ2-2	once	TGTGCCAGCAGCCCCCAAGCTAGCGCGAACACCGGGGAGCTGTTTTTT	CASSPQASANTGELFF
.	TRBV7-3	TRBJ2-1	.	TGTGCCAGCAGCCAATCGAGCGCCTCCTCCTACAATGAGCAGTTCTTC	CASSQSSASSYNEQFF